This T cell receptor (beta chain) was recorded in a study of blood T cells in healthy people across ages. General study findings and limits: A strong correlation between TCR beta diversity and naive T cell percentage was seen.

Primers used in a second PCR of roughly 6 to 12 cycles were a sample-barcoded 5' primer and a J-beta primer mix. Every single cDNA molecule received a tag from a template-switch adaptor with 12 random nucleotides. TCRdb recomputed calls from the 5' RACE reads with MiXCR, one row per CDR3 protein. Of around 1,000,000 distinct CDR3 sequences detected, 35% to 40% appear once; the ten largest clones hold over 10%. Between the trimmed V and J ends, which lost 8 bases and 6 bases, there was a span of 17 bases. The CDR3 extends over 14 amino acids. Germline assignment: CDR1 MNHEY and CDR2 SVGEGT. This clonotype was seen a few times. Its antigen is not known.

The chain couples TRBV6-2 or TRBV6-3 to TRBJ2-1; TRBD2 might be the D (6 bases). This clonotype originated in a man younger than 35 in good health. The sequencing input was blood. The CDR3 region has the DNA TGTGCCAGCCAAGAGGGAGGACCCCCCAATGAGCAGTTCTTC. Translating gives CASQEGGPPNEQFF.